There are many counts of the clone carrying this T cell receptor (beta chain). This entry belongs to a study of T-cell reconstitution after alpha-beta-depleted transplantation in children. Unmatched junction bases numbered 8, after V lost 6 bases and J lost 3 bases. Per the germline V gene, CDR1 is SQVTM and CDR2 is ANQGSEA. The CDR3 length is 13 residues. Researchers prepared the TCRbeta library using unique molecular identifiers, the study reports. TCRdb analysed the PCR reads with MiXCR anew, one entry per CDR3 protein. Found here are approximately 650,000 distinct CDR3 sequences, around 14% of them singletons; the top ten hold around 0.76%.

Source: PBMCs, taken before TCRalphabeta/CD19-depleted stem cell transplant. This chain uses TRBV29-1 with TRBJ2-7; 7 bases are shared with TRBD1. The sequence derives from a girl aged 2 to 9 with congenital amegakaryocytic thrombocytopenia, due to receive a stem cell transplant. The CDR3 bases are TGCAGCGTGCAGCCTCGGGACAGCTACGAGCAGTACTTC. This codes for CSVQPRDSYEQYF.